This is a list of T cell receptor beta chains from one sample in a study of cytomegalovirus exposure and HLA in healthy donors. Data came from immunoSEQ multiplex PCR; TCRdb stores just in-frame clones and leaves some out. The listing records 40,000 to 50,000 clones. The source material was PBMCs. Receptors originate from a woman aged 25 to 39 in good health and CMV-seronegative. Each CDR3 is given with its conserved first and last residue. A D gene is named only where the DNA matches it firmly.

d_gene | j_gene | v_gene | CDR3aa | CDR3nt
. | TRBJ2-7 | TRBV5-4 | CASSLRRVDEQYF | TGTGCCAGCAGCTTGAGGCGGGTCGACGAGCAGTACTTC
TRBD1 | TRBJ1-2 | TRBV11-2 | CASSSTDRVDGYTF | TGTGCCAGCAGCTCTACAGACAGGGTGGATGGCTACACCTTC
. | TRBJ2-7 | TRBV14 | CASSPWSGPYEQYF | TGTGCCAGCAGCCCATGGAGCGGACCCTACGAGCAGTACTTC
TRBD1 | TRBJ1-1 | TRBV6-1 | CASIGQGITEAFF | TGTGCCAGCATAGGACAGGGGATAACTGAAGCTTTCTTT
. | TRBJ2-5 | TRBV29-1 | CSVEDMTVQETQYF | TGCAGCGTTGAAGACATGACAGTCCAAGAGACCCAGTACTTC
TRBD2 | TRBJ2-7 | TRBV18 | CASSPPRLAGRAGEQYF | TGTGCCAGCTCACCACCGAGGCTAGCGGGAAGGGCAGGCGAGCAGTACTTC
TRBD1 | TRBJ2-1 | TRBV7-2 | CASRPPGQGSNEQFF | TGTGCCAGCCGACCCCCGGGACAGGGTTCCAATGAGCAGTTCTTC
. | TRBJ1-2 | TRBV4-3 | CASSLNSYGYTF | TGCGCCAGCAGCCTAAACAGCTATGGCTACACCTTC
TRBD2 | TRBJ2-3 | TRBV9 | CASSVTSPDTQYF | TGTGCCAGCAGCGTGACTAGCCCAGATACGCAGTATTTT
. | TRBJ2-7 | TRBV28 | CASGGNSYEQYF | TGTGCCAGCGGGGGGAACTCCTACGAGCAGTACTTC
TRBD1 | TRBJ1-4 | TRBV5-1 | CASSLPGQGEKLFF | TGCGCCAGCAGCCTACCGGGACAGGGTGAAAAACTGTTTTTT
. | TRBJ2-2 | TRBV6-5 | CASSYFTGLPGELFF | TGTGCCAGCAGTTACTTTACAGGGTTGCCCGGGGAGCTGTTTTTT
. | TRBJ2-5 | TRBV2 | CASRGSQETQYF | TGTGCCAGCCGGGGGAGCCAAGAGACCCAGTACTTC
. | TRBJ1-5 | TRBV19 | CASSYRGGNQHQHF | TGTGCCAGTAGCTACCGGGGTGGGAATCAGCACCAGCATTTT
. | TRBJ1-2 | TRBV7-8 | CASTLRGAYGYTF | TGTGCCAGCACCTTGAGAGGTGCCTATGGCTACACCTTC
TRBD1 | TRBJ2-5 | TRBV11-2 | CASRRPRTGSQETQYF | TGTGCCAGCAGACGACCCCGGACAGGGTCCCAAGAGACCCAGTACTTC
TRBD1 | TRBJ1-1 | TRBV2 | CASSAPDRGRPEAFF | TGTGCCAGCAGCGCTCCCGACAGGGGTCGCCCTGAAGCTTTCTTT
. | TRBJ2-1 | TRBV7-3 | CASSLSTGNEQFF | TGTGCCAGCAGCTTATCAACAGGCAATGAGCAGTTCTTC
. | TRBJ1-1 | TRBV29-1 | CSVREGLEAFF | TGCAGCGTGAGAGAGGGACTTGAAGCTTTCTTT
TRBD1 | TRBJ2-1 | TRBV11-3 | CASSQRTGSSYNEQFF | TGTGCCAGCAGCCAACGGACAGGGAGCTCCTACAATGAGCAGTTCTTC
. | TRBJ2-7 | TRBV19 | CASSPQARGYEQYF | TGTGCCAGTAGTCCCCAAGCGCGGGGCTACGAGCAGTACTTC
. | TRBJ2-7 | TRBV10-3 | CAISEAPGAYEQYF | TGTGCCATCAGTGAGGCCCCCGGGGCCTACGAGCAGTACTTC